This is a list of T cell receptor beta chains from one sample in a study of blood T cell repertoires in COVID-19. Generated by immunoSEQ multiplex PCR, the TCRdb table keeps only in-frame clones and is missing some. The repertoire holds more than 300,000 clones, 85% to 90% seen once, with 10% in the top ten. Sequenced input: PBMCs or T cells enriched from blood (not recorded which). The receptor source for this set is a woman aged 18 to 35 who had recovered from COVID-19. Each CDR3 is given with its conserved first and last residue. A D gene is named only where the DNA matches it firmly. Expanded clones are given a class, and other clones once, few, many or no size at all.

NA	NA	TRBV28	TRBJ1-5	TGTGCCAGCAGTTTAGGGGGGAGTTATAGCAATCAGCCCCAGCATTTT	CASSLGGSYSNQPQHF
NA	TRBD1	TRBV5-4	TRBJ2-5	TGTGCCAGCAGCAGCCGACAGGGAGAAGAGACCCAGTACTTC	CASSSRQGEETQYF
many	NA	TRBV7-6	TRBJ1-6	TGTGCCAGCAGAGTTACGGTGGGTCTAGGTAATTCACCCCTCCACTTT	CASRVTVGLGNSPLHF
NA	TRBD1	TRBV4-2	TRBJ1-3	TGTGCCAGCAGCCAAGAACAGGGGTCGGAAAACACCATATATTTT	CASSQEQGSENTIYF
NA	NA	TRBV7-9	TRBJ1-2	TGTGCCAGCAGCTTCGGGGGATCTAACTATGGCTACACCTTC	CASSFGGSNYGYTF
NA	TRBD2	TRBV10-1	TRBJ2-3	TGCGCCAGCAGTGAGGCTAGCGGGGGTAATACGCAGTATTTT	CASSEASGGNTQYF
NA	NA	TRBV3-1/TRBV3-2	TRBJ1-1	TGTGCCAGCAGACGACAAGCGAACACTGAAGCTTTCTTT	CASRRQANTEAFF
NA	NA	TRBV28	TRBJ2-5	TGTGCCAGCAGTAAAAATCAGGGGTACCAAGAGACCCAGTACTTC	CASSKNQGYQETQYF
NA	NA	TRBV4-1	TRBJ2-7	TGCGCCAGCAGCCTTCTCCAGGGGCCTTCCTACGAGCAGTACTTC	CASSLLQGPSYEQYF
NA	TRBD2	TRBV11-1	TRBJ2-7	TGTGCCAGCAGCTTCACTAGCGGGGGAACCTACGAGCAGTACTTC	CASSFTSGGTYEQYF
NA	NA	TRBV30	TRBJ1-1	TGTGCCTGGAGTGTACGGGGGGGAACTGAAGCTTTCTTT	CAWSVRGGTEAFF
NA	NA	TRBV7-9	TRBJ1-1	TGTGCCAGCAGCAAATTAGGGGGGGACACTGAAGCTTTCTTT	CASSKLGGDTEAFF
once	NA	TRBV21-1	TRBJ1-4	TGTGCCAGCCCCCGACAGGGAGGATTTGAAAAACTGTTTTTT	CASPRQGGFEKLFF
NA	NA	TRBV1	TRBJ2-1	TGCACCGGCCCAACTCTAGCGGGGGGATTCTACAATGAGCAGTTCTTC	CTGPTLAGGFYNEQFF
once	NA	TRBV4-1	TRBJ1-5	TGCGCCAGCAGCAGCTACAAAGGGGTTAGCAATCAGCCCCAGCATTTT	CASSSYKGVSNQPQHF
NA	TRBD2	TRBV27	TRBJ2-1	TGTGCCAGCAGTTTTCTACTAGCGGGAGTTCATGAGCAGTTCTTC	CASSFLLAGVHEQFF
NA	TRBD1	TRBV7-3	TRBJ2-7	TGTGCCAGCAGCTTAACCGGGACAGGGGCATACGAGCAGTACTTC	CASSLTGTGAYEQYF
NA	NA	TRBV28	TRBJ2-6	TGTGCCAGCATTAGCAGGGGGGCTGGGGCCAACGTCCTGACTTTC	CASISRGAGANVLTF
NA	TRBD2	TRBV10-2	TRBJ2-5	TGCGCCAGCAGCTCAAATAGCGGGGGTGGGGAGACCCAGTACTTC	CASSSNSGGGETQYF